This entry is about one T cell receptor beta chain. These data belong to a study of blood T cell repertoires in COVID-19. In the source study's methods: Amplification of reference gene primers provided the estimated nucleated cell counts. Only in-frame clones appear in the TCRdb table, and some are missing; sequencing was by immunoSEQ multiplex PCR. Clone size and V and J calls were adopted from that table, with D and trimming inferred from the DNA. Of around 310,000 clones listed, over 75% were seen once; the top ten hold approximately 4%. Sequenced input: peripheral blood. The TCR sequence derives from a woman aged 50 to 65 with active or convalescent COVID-19.

CDR3 loop: CAISEGQSYNEQFF. In DNA form, the CDR3 reads TGTGCCATCAGTGAGGGACAGTCCTACAATGAGCAGTTCTTC. J is TRBJ2-1 and V is TRBV10-3; a weak D match, TRBD1 (6 bases). V dropped 2 bases and J dropped 1 base, with 6 bases sitting between them. CDR3 length equals 14 residues. CDR1 ENHRY and CDR2 SYGVKD come from the germline V gene.